These 32 T cell receptor beta chains share one sample of origin, sequenced in a study of type 1 and type 2 diabetes patients listed by TCRdb under 2016. The data were produced on an Illumina MiSeq. Genomic DNA from sorted T cell subsets served as template for TCRbeta CDR3 amplification. The TCRbeta CDR3 region was amplified by multiplex PCR using 30 forward and 13 reverse primers. The public sequencing data were trimmed at Q25 with fastp and processed into clonotypes with MiXCR by TCRdb, which kept only in-frame beta chains. Duplicate CDR3 protein sequences are folded into a single record with the most common DNA and genes. Present in this sample are fewer than 300,000 distinct CDR3 sequences, more than 45% of which were seen just once. The ten largest account for roughly an eighth of the sample. Sequenced input: peripheral blood mononuclear cells (PBMCs). These receptors were collected from a man between 18 and 35 years old with type 2 diabetes.

The gene calls are TRBV7-2 and TRBJ2-2; 10 bases align to TRBD2. CDR1 is SGHTA and CDR2 is FQGNSA in the germline V gene. The CDR3 length is 17 residues. The V gene end was trimmed by 0 bases and the J gene end by 5 bases; junction bases not matched to a gene: 6. The CDR3 here is CASSLALRTSGTGELFF. As DNA, the CDR3 is TGTGCCAGCAGCTTAGCGCTTAGGACTAGCGGAACCGGGGAGCTGTTTTTT.

The rearrangement joins TRBV7-8 to TRBJ2-5, with D possibly matching TRBD1 (5 bases). The V end was cut by 5 bases, the J end by 2 bases, with 21 bases between. The CDR3 runs to 17 residues. Germline V gene lookup returns CDR1 SGHVS and CDR2 FQNEAQ. In DNA, the CDR3 is TGTGCCAGCAGCCAAGGTCAAGTTCAGGGTAAACAAGAGACCCAGTACTTC. Translated, it gives CASSQGQVQGKQETQYF.

CDR3 DNA sequence: TGTGCCAGCAGTTCCCTCGGGGGGCATGGCTACACCTTC. Its protein is CASSSLGGHGYTF. The V and J genes are TRBV7-2 and TRBJ1-2; D perhaps matches TRBD1 (6 bases). CDR3 size: 13 residues. Per the germline V gene, CDR1 is SGHTA and CDR2 is FQGNSA. Trimming removed 6 bases from V and 6 bases from J, with 14 bases in between.

This chain uses TRBV15 with TRBJ1-5, with D possibly matching TRBD1 (6 bases). The CDR3 contains 16 residues. Trimming removed 1 base from V and 2 bases from J, with 12 bases in between. Per the germline V gene, CDR1 is LNHNV and CDR2 is YYDKDF (reference sequence). CDR3 in DNA: TGTGCCACCAGCAGAGTGGGGGCCGGGGGCAATCAGCCCCAGCATTTT. Its protein is CATSRVGAGGNQPQHF.

The chain carries TRBV6-5 and TRBJ1-1; D possibly corresponds to TRBD1 (6 bases). V was pared by 6 bases and J by 2 bases, with 16 bases between. Germline V CDR1 and CDR2: MNHEY, SVGAGI. This CDR3 is 15 amino acids long. The CDR3 region has the DNA TGTGCCAGCAGAGCCGGGACAACAATTAACACTGAAGCTTTCTTT. Its protein is CASRAGTTINTEAFF.

The chain employs TRBV7-2 and TRBJ1-4; 8 bases fit TRBD1. This CDR3 spans 12 amino acids. Germline V gene lookup returns CDR1 SGHTA and CDR2 FQGNSA. With 5 bases clipped from V and 10 bases from J, the junction kept 3 bases outside the gene matches. The CDR3 loop reads CASSPGQGKLFF. CDR3 DNA: TGTGCCAGCAGCCCAGGACAGGGAAAACTGTTTTTT. Combining the CDR3 with reference TRBV7-2 and TRBJ1-4 gives the whole variable domain GAGVSQSPSNKVTEKGKDVELRCDPISGHTALYWYRQSLGQGLEFLIYFQGNSAPDKSGLPSDRFSAERTGGSVSTLTIQRTQQEDSAVYLCASSPGQGKLFFGSGTQLSVL.

As concerns this clonotype: This clone may be a read error of a much larger clone one base away. This chain uses TRBV30 with TRBJ1-6, with 7 bases that match TRBD1. The germline V gene has CDR1 GTSNPN and CDR2 SVGIG (reference sequence). The V segment lost 4 bases and the J segment 9 bases; nucleotides outside the gene matches: 9. CDR3 length: 14 amino acids. The CDR3 nucleotides read TGTGCCTGGACTGACGGCCAGGGGGGTTCACCCCTCCACTTT. Amino acid sequence: CAWTDGQGGSPLHF.

The count of this clonotype is one. This chain connects TRBV9 to TRBJ1-6; D ambiguous. There are 15 residues in the CDR3. The V gene's germline CDR1 is SGDLS and CDR2 YYNGEE. V lost 0 bases to trimming and J lost 7 bases, with 11 bases between them. The CDR3 region has the DNA TGTGCCAGCAGCGTAGAGCTCATCCCAAATTCACCCCTCCACTTT. This gives the protein CASSVELIPNSPLHF.

This clonotype turned up a few times. The chain carries TRBV6-6 and TRBJ2-1, with D uncertain. V gave up 8 bases and J gave up 3 bases, with 11 bases separating them. The germline CDR1 and CDR2 sequences are MNHNY and SVGAGI (reference sequence). The CDR3 covers 13 residues. The CDR3 DNA reads as TGTGCCAGCCGGTCCCCTCTCTACAATGAGCAGTTCTTC. Its protein is CASRSPLYNEQFF.

The rearrangement uses TRBV19 and TRBJ2-5; 9 bases line up with TRBD1. The CDR3 covers 14 residues. Germline assignment: CDR1 LNHDA and CDR2 SQIVND (reference sequence). V lost 6 bases and J lost 1; bases outside the gene matches: 3. The CDR3 loop reads CASRDRGGQETQYF. In DNA, the CDR3 is TGTGCCAGTAGGGACAGGGGCGGCCAAGAGACCCAGTACTTC.

The rearrangement uses TRBV15 and TRBJ1-5, with D possibly matching TRBD1 (5 bases). This CDR3 has 17 residues. Germline-derived CDR1 and CDR2 are LNHNV and YYDKDF (reference sequence). V was clipped by 2 bases and J by 1 base, with 15 bases between them. The CDR3 sequence: CATSRSALGGSNQPQHF. CDR3 nucleotide sequence: TGTGCCACCAGCAGAAGTGCCCTGGGGGGAAGCAATCAGCCCCAGCATTTT.

The chain is built from TRBV7-2 and TRBJ1-4; a possible D gene is TRBD1 (6 bases). The germline V gene encodes CDR1 SGHTA and CDR2 FQGNSA. Trimming took 5 bases from V and 8 from J, leaving 15 bases between them. The CDR3 is 14 residues long. The CDR3 DNA sequence: TGTGCCAGCAGCCTACCAGGGGACGACGAAAAACTGTTTTTT. Translated: CASSLPGDDEKLFF.

This clonotype came up a few times. The chain is built from TRBV4-1 and TRBJ1-1; 8 bases agree with TRBD1. J lost 3 bases, V lost 4 bases, and 10 bases had no gene match. The CDR3 spans 16 residues. From germline, CDR1 is MGHRA and CDR2 YSYEKL. CDR3 residues: CASSLRTGSTDTEAFF. The CDR3 DNA follows: TGCGCCAGCAGCCTACGGACAGGGTCTACGGACACTGAAGCTTTCTTT.

This clonotype was seen just once. V usage is TRBV2 and J usage is TRBJ1-2; no clear D gene. Trimming cost V 6 bases and J 6 bases, with 14 bases left between them. The CDR3 covers 13 residues. Germline V gives CDR1 SNHLY, CDR2 FYNNEI. The CDR3 nucleotides are TGTGCCAGCAGCCCCCCTAGTGCGGATGGCTACACCTTC. Translating gives CASSPPSADGYTF.

The CDR3 region has the DNA TGTGCCAGTAGTAGACAGGGGACTGAGAACACTGAAGCTTTCTTT. Residues: CASSRQGTENTEAFF. V usage is TRBV19 and J usage is TRBJ1-1; the match to TRBD1 covers 8 bases. Germline V gives CDR1 LNHDA, CDR2 SQIVND (reference sequence). The V gene end was trimmed by 4 bases and the J gene end by 1 base; junction bases not matched to a gene: 5. The CDR3 is 15 amino acids. Full variable domain (missing parts from reference TRBV19 and TRBJ1-1): DGGITQSPKYLFRKEGQNVTLSCEQNLNHDAMYWYRQDPGQGLRLIYYSQIVNDFQKGDIAEGYSVSREKKESFPLTVTSAQKNPTAFYLCASSRQGTENTEAFFGQGTRLTVV.

V usage is TRBV6-5 and J usage is TRBJ2-6; D is possibly TRBD1 (6 bases). The length of the CDR3 is 16 residues. Germline-derived CDR1 and CDR2 are MNHEY and SVGAGI. V lost 4 bases and J 2 bases, leaving 12 bases between the germline ends. CDR3 coding DNA: TGTGCCAGCAGTTCCGACAGGCCTGCTGGGGCCAACGTCCTGACTTTC. Its protein is CASSSDRPAGANVLTF.

This clonotype was seen a handful of times. The rearrangement uses TRBV5-1 and TRBJ1-6; D gene unclear. The germline V gene encodes CDR1 SGHRS and CDR2 YFSETQ. The CDR3 runs 12 residues. V dropped 6 bases and J dropped 8 bases, with 9 bases sitting between them. DNA of the CDR3: TGCGCCAGCAAGAGTGGGGATTCACCCCTCCACTTT. Its protein product is CASKSGDSPLHF.

The chain employs TRBV15 and TRBJ1-2, with D hard to call. This CDR3 contains 12 residues. Germline lookup yields CDR1 LNHNV and CDR2 YYDKDF (reference sequence). With 5 bases removed from V and 10 bases from J, the gap between germline ends came to 14 bases. CDR3 DNA sequence: TGTGCCACCAGCGTAAGTGAATTGAACTACACCTTC. Its protein product is CATSVSELNYTF.

This clonotype was seen a handful of times. The V call is TRBV12-3 or TRBV12-4, the J call TRBJ1-1; the match to TRBD1 covers 9 bases. V lost 6 bases, J lost 2 bases, and 7 bases stayed unmatched. This CDR3 has 15 amino acids. This CDR3 reads CASSLGQGINTEAFF. The CDR3 DNA reads TGTGCCAGCAGCCTTGGACAGGGGATCAACACTGAAGCTTTCTTT.

The gene calls are TRBV30 and TRBJ2-7; possibly TRBD2 for D (6 bases). The CDR3 extends over 11 amino acids. Germline lookup yields CDR1 GTSNPN and CDR2 SVGIG (reference sequence). V gave up 5 bases and J gave up 7 bases, with 12 bases separating them. This CDR3 reads CAWDRGNEQYF. The CDR3 DNA sequence: TGTGCCTGGGATCGGGGGAATGAGCAGTACTTC.

Turning to this clonotype: The junction and the germline gene differ at one end; a read error may be behind it. The CDR3 protein is CASSWVQGTCGNQPQHF. The CDR3 nucleotides are TGTGCCAGCAGCTGGGTCCAGGGGACTTGCGGCAATCAGCCCCAGCATTTT. The chain employs TRBV5-1 and TRBJ1-5, with a weak D call TRBD1 (6 bases). In germline, CDR1 is SGHRS, CDR2 YFSETQ. This CDR3 is 17 amino acids long.

The V gene is TRBV27, the J gene TRBJ2-3; D perhaps matches TRBD2 (5 bases). V lost 4 bases to trimming and J lost 0 bases, with 20 bases between them. The CDR3 is 18 amino acids. From germline, CDR1 is MNHEY and CDR2 SMNVEV (reference sequence). In nucleotides, the CDR3 is TGTGCCAGCAGTTCAAGTGTCGGGGTGCTATCTAGCACAGATACGCAGTATTTT. Amino acids: CASSSSVGVLSSTDTQYF.

The chain employs TRBV12-3 or TRBV12-4 and TRBJ1-6, with D possibly TRBD1 on 6 matching bases. The CDR3 is 15 amino acids. V shed 8 bases and J shed 7 bases, with 18 bases lying between them. The CDR3 bases are TGTGCCAGCGCCTCCGGGACATCGGGGAATTCACCCCTCCACTTT. The encoded protein is CASASGTSGNSPLHF.

The chain employs TRBV2 and TRBJ2-1; the match to TRBD2 covers 8 bases. V dropped 5 bases and J dropped 9; count of bases not matched to a gene: 12. The CDR3 contains 15 residues. Germline CDR1 reads SNHLY; CDR2 reads FYNNEI. In DNA form, the CDR3 reads TGTGCCAGCAGTCTACCGGGACTAGTGGGGGGTGAGCAGTTCTTC. It translates to CASSLPGLVGGEQFF.

This clonotype came up many times. The chain has TRBV20-1 and TRBJ2-7; the D call may be TRBD1 or TRBD2 (5 bases each). Germline lookup yields CDR1 DFQATT and CDR2 SNEGSKA (reference sequence). There are 13 residues in the CDR3. V dropped 6 bases and J dropped 2 bases, with 14 bases sitting between them. The CDR3 here is CSAREAVAYEQYF. For the CDR3, the DNA is TGCAGTGCCAGGGAAGCGGTAGCCTACGAGCAGTACTTC.

This clonotype was seen only a few times. The rearrangement joins TRBV19 to TRBJ2-7; D is ambiguous. With 3 bases removed from V and 2 bases from J, the gap between germline ends came to 14 bases. The CDR3 runs 15 residues. CDR1 is LNHDA, CDR2 SQIVND, per germline (reference sequence). CDR3 region: CASSMGGQTPYEQYF. DNA of the CDR3: TGTGCCAGTAGTATGGGTGGGCAGACCCCCTACGAGCAGTACTTC.

V usage is TRBV6-5 and J usage is TRBJ1-5; 7 nucleotides align to TRBD1. The V gene end was trimmed by 4 bases and the J gene end by 7 bases; junction bases not matched to a gene: 1. This CDR3 region has 12 residues. Germline V CDR1 and CDR2: MNHEY, SVGAGI. The CDR3 DNA reads as TGTGCCAGCAGTTCGGGACAGCAGCCCCAGCATTTT. Its translation: CASSSGQQPQHF.

This clonotype has at least ten counts. The CDR3 region has the DNA TGTGCCAGCAACCGGGACAGGGACTATGGCTACACCTTC. It specifies CASNRDRDYGYTF. The chain carries TRBV27 and TRBJ1-2, with 9 nucleotides matching TRBD1. Germline CDR1 is MNHEY and CDR2 is SMNVEV (reference sequence). This CDR3 has 13 amino acids. V shed 7 bases and J 3 bases; nucleotides not matched to a gene: 3.

This chain links TRBV2 with TRBJ2-3, with 8 bases that match TRBD2. The junction had 5 bases not matched to a gene; V was cut back by 6 bases and J by 6 bases. This CDR3 is 13 amino acids long. Germline lookup yields CDR1 SNHLY and CDR2 FYNNEI. The chain's CDR3 is CASRGTRTDTQYF. The CDR3 nucleotides read TGTGCCAGCAGAGGGACTAGAACTGATACGCAGTATTTT. Filled out from reference TRBV2 and TRBJ2-3, the complete variable domain reads EPEVTQTPSHQVTQMGQEVILRCVPISNHLYFYWYRQILGQKVEFLVSFYNNEISEKSEIFDDQFSVERPDGSNFTLKIRSTKLEDSAMYFCASRGTRTDTQYFGPGTRLTVL.

The count of this clonotype is one. DNA for the CDR3: TGCAGCGTGGCGGTTTCGGGCCGAGGTTACAATGAGCAGTTCTTC. This encodes CSVAVSGRGYNEQFF. The chain joins TRBV29-1 to TRBJ2-1, with no clear D. Between the trimmed V and J ends, which lost 6 bases and 4 bases, there was a span of 19 bases. This CDR3 comprises 15 residues. The germline V gene encodes CDR1 SQVTM and CDR2 ANQGSEA.

The rearrangement uses TRBV20-1 and TRBJ2-7; a possible D gene is TRBD1 (6 bases). The CDR3 extends over 13 amino acids. V lost 6 bases and J 0 bases, leaving 12 bases between the germline ends. Germline V gives CDR1 DFQATT, CDR2 SNEGSKA (reference sequence). This chain's CDR3 is CSALQGSSYEQYF. The CDR3, as DNA: TGCAGTGCGTTACAGGGTTCCTCCTACGAGCAGTACTTC.

The V and J genes are TRBV29-1 and TRBJ2-1, with unresolved D. Germline-derived CDR1 and CDR2 are SQVTM and ANQGSEA. Trimming pared 4 bases from V and 6 bases from J, leaving 13 bases between. The CDR3 contains 13 residues. The CDR3 region has the DNA TGCAGCGTTGGTTTTCCGGGCCGCAATGAGCAGTTCTTC. Encoded protein: CSVGFPGRNEQFF.